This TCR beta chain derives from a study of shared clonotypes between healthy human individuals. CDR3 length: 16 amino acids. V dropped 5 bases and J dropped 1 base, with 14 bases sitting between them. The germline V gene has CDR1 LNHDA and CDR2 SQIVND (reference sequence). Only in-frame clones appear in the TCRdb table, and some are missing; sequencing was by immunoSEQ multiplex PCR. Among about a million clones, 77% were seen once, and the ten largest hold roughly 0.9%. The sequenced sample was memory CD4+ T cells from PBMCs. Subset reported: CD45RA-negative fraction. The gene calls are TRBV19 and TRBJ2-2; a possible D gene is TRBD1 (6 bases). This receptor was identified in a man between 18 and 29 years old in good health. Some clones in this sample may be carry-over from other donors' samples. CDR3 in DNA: TGTGCCAGTAGTCCCTACGGGACAAAGAACACCGGGGAGCTGTTTTTT. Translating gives CASSPYGTKNTGELFF.